Listed below are T cell receptor beta chains from one sample, sequenced in a study of blood T cell repertoires in COVID-19. Sequenced by immunoSEQ multiplex PCR; TCRdb stores in-frame clones only, minus some. The table has some 41,000 clones, 86% seen once. The sequencing input was peripheral blood. All receptors derive from a man between 40 and 49 years old with active COVID-19. CDR3s include the opening cysteine and the closing phenylalanine or tryptophan. The D gene is left open where the match is weak. Clone size is given for some rows only: seen once, a few or many times, or a class if the clone is expanded.

>-|few|TRBV5-1|TRBJ1-1
CASSLINSNTEAFF
TGCGCCAGCAGCTTGATTAATTCGAACACTGAAGCTTTCTTT
>TRBD1|-|TRBV28|TRBJ1-2
CASTLGGQGFYTF
TGTGCCAGCACCCTAGGGGGACAGGGGTTCTACACCTTC
>-|-|TRBV6-4|TRBJ1-5
CASPGDSSNQPQHF
TGTGCCAGCCCAGGTGACAGTAGCAATCAGCCCCAGCATTTT
>-|once|TRBV4-1|TRBJ2-7
CASSQVTESSYEQYF
TGCGCCAGCAGCCAAGTGACAGAGAGCTCCTACGAGCAGTACTTC
>TRBD2|-|TRBV27|TRBJ2-1
CASSLGLADYNEQFF
TGTGCCAGCAGTCTCGGACTAGCGGACTACAATGAGCAGTTCTTC
>-|once|TRBV5-6|TRBJ2-7
CASSLVGGLNYEQYF
TGTGCCAGCAGCTTGGTGGGGGGGCTGAACTACGAGCAGTACTTC
>-|-|TRBV6-5|TRBJ1-1
CASKPQGYTEAFF
TGTGCCAGCAAGCCCCAGGGGTACACTGAAGCTTTCTTT
>-|-|TRBV28|TRBJ2-7
CASSSPGDITFYEQYF
TGTGCCAGCAGCTCTCCAGGGGACATTACGTTCTACGAGCAGTACTTC
>TRBD2|-|TRBV28|TRBJ2-7
CASSSAGLAAYEQYF
TGTGCCAGCAGTTCCGCGGGACTAGCGGCCTACGAGCAGTACTTC
>-|-|TRBV19|TRBJ2-2
CASSIRGGGELFF
TGTGCCAGTAGTATACGGGGAGGCGGGGAGCTGTTTTTT
>-|-|TRBV7-9|TRBJ2-1
CASGLPRETSYNEQFF
TGTGCCAGCGGCCTCCCCCGGGAGACTTCCTACAATGAGCAGTTCTTC
>-|-|TRBV19|TRBJ1-1
CASRRGGNTEAFF
TGTGCCAGTAGGAGAGGGGGTAACACTGAAGCTTTCTTT
>TRBD2|few|TRBV15|TRBJ2-1
CATSRDLAGRNEQFF
TGTGCCACCAGCAGAGATCTAGCGGGGCGGAATGAGCAGTTCTTC
>TRBD1|-|TRBV6-5|TRBJ1-2
CASSYSDRGRYTF
TGTGCCAGCAGTTACTCCGACAGGGGTCGCTACACCTTC
>TRBD1|-|TRBV30|TRBJ1-2
CAWSNDRGRGYTF
TGTGCCTGGAGTAACGACAGGGGCCGGGGCTACACCTTC
>-|-|TRBV7-2|TRBJ2-7
CASSQGQVRSYEQYF
TGTGCCAGCAGCCAGGGACAAGTTAGATCCTACGAGCAGTACTTC
>TRBD1|-|TRBV5-5|TRBJ2-2
CASSLPSTGGVTGELFF
TGTGCCAGCAGCTTGCCTTCGACAGGGGGAGTAACCGGGGAGCTGTTTTTT
>TRBD1|-|TRBV12-5|TRBJ1-2
CASGLPTGVVGYTF
TGTGCTAGTGGTCTACCAACAGGGGTCGTTGGCTACACCTTC
>TRBD1|-|TRBV5-1|TRBJ2-7
CASSLEGRGLEEQYF
TGCGCCAGCAGCTTGGAGGGCAGGGGGCTTGAGGAGCAGTACTTC
>TRBD2|once|TRBV13|TRBJ2-3
CASSSRGLAGGPMITDTQYF
TGTGCCAGCAGCTCCCGGGGACTAGCGGGAGGACCCATGATCACAGATACGCAGTATTTT
>-|-|TRBV2|TRBJ2-3
CASNPGQITDTQYF
TGTGCCAGCAATCCGGGACAAATCACAGATACGCAGTATTTT
>TRBD1|-|TRBV15|TRBJ1-1
CATSSEPGQGLSTEAFF
TGTGCCACCAGCTCCGAGCCGGGACAGGGACTTAGCACTGAAGCTTTCTTT
>TRBD2|once|TRBV30|TRBJ2-3
CAWRWASGRDTQYF
TGTGCCTGGAGATGGGCTAGCGGGAGAGATACGCAGTATTTT
>-|-|TRBV2|TRBJ1-2
CASSEALSGFYYGYTF
TGTGCCAGCAGTGAAGCGCTGTCAGGGTTTTACTATGGCTACACCTTC
>TRBD1|-|TRBV28|TRBJ1-4
CASSKPGTGGHEKLFF
TGTGCCAGCAGTAAACCCGGGACAGGGGGCCACGAAAAACTGTTTTTT
>TRBD2|-|TRBV20-1|TRBJ2-7
CSASILAGDSYEQYF
TGCAGTGCTAGTATCCTAGCGGGAGACTCCTACGAGCAGTACTTC
>-|-|TRBV10-1|TRBJ1-5
CASSEILEVNQPQHF
TGCGCCAGCAGTGAAATTTTGGAGGTAAATCAGCCCCAGCATTTT
>TRBD2|-|TRBV7-7|TRBJ2-5
CASGTAPGGAQYF
TGTGCTAGCGGGACGGCTCCCGGGGGAGCCCAGTACTTC
>TRBD2|-|TRBV3-1/TRBV3-2|TRBJ2-3
CASSLLGREGTDTQYF
TGTGCCAGCAGCCTCTTGGGGCGGGAGGGTACAGATACGCAGTATTTT
>-|-|TRBV5-1|TRBJ2-7
CASSLAPGHGYEQYF
TGCGCCAGCAGCTTGGCCCCGGGACACGGCTACGAGCAGTACTTC
>-|-|TRBV10-3|TRBJ2-7
CAIRGGGSSSYEQYF
TGTGCCATCAGGGGCGGGGGCTCCAGCTCCTACGAGCAGTACTTC
>TRBD1|once|TRBV5-1|TRBJ1-1
CASRYGTENTEAFF
TGCGCCAGCAGGTATGGGACAGAGAACACTGAAGCTTTCTTT
>TRBD1|-|TRBV28|TRBJ2-7
CASSSLEGAVSYEQYF
TGTGCCAGCAGTTCGCTTGAGGGGGCGGTCTCCTACGAGCAGTACTTC
>-|-|TRBV9|TRBJ2-1
CASSARDTYNEQFF
TGTGCCAGCAGCGCCCGGGACACTTACAATGAGCAGTTCTTC
>TRBD2|-|TRBV10-2|TRBJ2-2
CASGTSGSEGELFF
TGCGCCAGTGGGACTAGCGGGAGCGAGGGGGAGCTGTTTTTT
>-|-|TRBV5-5|TRBJ2-2
CASSLEVTGELFF
TGTGCCAGCAGCTTAGAGGTCACCGGGGAGCTGTTTTTT
>-|-|TRBV5-6|TRBJ2-7
CASSLAEQPYEQYF
TGTGCCAGCAGCTTGGCGGAACAGCCCTACGAGCAGTACTTC
>TRBD1|-|TRBV7-8|TRBJ2-7
CASSVGQGPSYEQYF
TGTGCCAGCAGCGTTGGACAGGGGCCATCCTACGAGCAGTACTTC
>TRBD2|-|TRBV7-3|TRBJ2-1
CASGGAGPGYNEQFF
TGTGCCAGCGGAGGAGCGGGGCCAGGCTACAATGAGCAGTTCTTC
>TRBD1|-|TRBV24-1|TRBJ2-1
CATRGTGGGEQFF
TGTGCCACCAGAGGGACAGGGGGGGGTGAGCAGTTCTTC
>TRBD2|-|TRBV27|TRBJ2-7
CASSQRGLSYEQYF
TGTGCCAGCAGCCAGCGGGGACTCTCCTACGAGCAGTACTTC
>-|-|TRBV6-5|TRBJ2-1
CASTPGGLNEQFF
TGTGCCAGCACCCCCGGGGGGCTGAATGAGCAGTTCTTC
>TRBD1|-|TRBV5-5|TRBJ1-6
CASSSTRQGYSPLHF
TGTGCCAGCAGCTCTACTCGACAGGGTTATTCACCCCTCCACTTT
>-|-|TRBV27|TRBJ1-3
CASGGTGNTIYF
TGTGCCAGTGGCGGCACTGGAAACACCATATATTTT
>-|-|TRBV9|TRBJ2-1
CASSVAGRGGSNEQFF
TGTGCCAGCAGCGTAGCGGGTAGGGGGGGAAGTAATGAGCAGTTCTTC
>TRBD1|few|TRBV5-5|TRBJ2-7
CASAGTGHYEQYF
TGTGCCAGCGCCGGGACAGGGCACTACGAGCAGTACTTC
>TRBD1|once|TRBV27|TRBJ1-2
CASSTDRGRTGYGYTF
TGTGCCAGCAGTACCGACAGGGGGCGAACAGGGTATGGCTACACCTTC
>TRBD2|-|TRBV4-1|TRBJ2-3
CASSQWGRAAGVGDTQYF
TGCGCCAGCAGCCAATGGGGAAGGGCAGCGGGAGTTGGGGATACGCAGTATTTT
>TRBD1|-|TRBV28|TRBJ1-1
CASSPSAGGQTEAFF
TGTGCCAGCAGTCCCTCGGCAGGGGGCCAGACTGAAGCTTTCTTT
>TRBD1|-|TRBV7-3|TRBJ2-5
CASSSQGAPETQYF
TGTGCCAGCAGCTCACAGGGGGCTCCAGAGACCCAGTACTTC
>-|-|TRBV11-1|TRBJ2-5
CASSLTGSQETQYF
TGTGCCAGCAGCTTGACCGGGTCCCAAGAGACCCAGTACTTC
>-|few|TRBV2|TRBJ2-6
CASSVEGGANVLTF
TGTGCCAGCAGTGTGGAGGGTGGGGCCAACGTCCTGACTTTC
>TRBD2|-|TRBV18|TRBJ2-7
CASSPRALAGRTSGTYEQYF
TGTGCCAGCTCACCCCGAGCCCTAGCGGGGAGGACTAGCGGCACCTACGAGCAGTACTTC
>-|-|TRBV29-1|TRBJ2-3
CSVETLFSDTQYF
TGCAGCGTTGAAACCCTATTTTCAGATACGCAGTATTTT
>TRBD2|-|TRBV5-1|TRBJ2-5
CASSLGGLAGGEQETQYF
TGCGCCAGCAGCTTGGGCGGACTAGCGGGAGGTGAACAAGAGACCCAGTACTTC
>-|-|TRBV9|TRBJ2-2
CASSVVAGNTGELFF
TGTGCCAGCAGCGTAGTGGCTGGCAACACCGGGGAGCTGTTTTTT
>-|-|TRBV4-1|TRBJ1-4
CASSQEGGNREKLFF
TGCGCCAGCAGCCAAGAGGGAGGGAATAGAGAAAAACTGTTTTTT